The clone carrying this TCR beta chain turned up a few times. This entry comes from a study of T cells after yellow fever vaccination. TCRdb re-called the 5' RACE reads with MiXCR, one entry per CDR3 protein. The repertoire includes 100,000 to 150,000 distinct CDR3 sequences, roughly 15% of them detected once, and approximately 43% sits in the top ten. The sample was CD8+ T cells sorted from PBMCs, taken 5 days after the yellow fever booster vaccination. The sequence came from a man between 18 and 29 years old who received the YFV17D yellow fever vaccine.

The CDR3 region is CASHSTTSSYEQYF. The CDR3 nucleotides read TGTGCCAGCCATTCAACTACCAGCTCCTACGAGCAGTACTTC. This chain links TRBV2 with TRBJ2-7; no firm D call. Germline V gene lookup returns CDR1 SNHLY and CDR2 FYNNEI. V gave up 8 bases and J gave up 0 bases, with 14 bases separating them. The CDR3 spans 14 residues.